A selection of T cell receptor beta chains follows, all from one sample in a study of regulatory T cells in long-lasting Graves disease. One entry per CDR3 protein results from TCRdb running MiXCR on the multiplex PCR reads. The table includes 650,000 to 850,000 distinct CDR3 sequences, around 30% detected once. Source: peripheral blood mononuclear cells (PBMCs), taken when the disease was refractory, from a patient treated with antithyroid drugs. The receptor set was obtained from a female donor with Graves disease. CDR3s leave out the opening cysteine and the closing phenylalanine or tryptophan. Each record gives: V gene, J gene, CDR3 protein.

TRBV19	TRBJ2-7	ASSIPETYEQY
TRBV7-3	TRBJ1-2	ASSLDSRLNYGYT
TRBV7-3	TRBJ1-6	ASPIIYSPLH
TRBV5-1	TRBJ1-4	ASSQKGATNEKLF
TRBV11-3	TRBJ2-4	ATLAGGPLDIQY
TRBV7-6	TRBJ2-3	ASSLELAASTDTQY
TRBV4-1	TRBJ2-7	ASSQEPTDQYYEQY
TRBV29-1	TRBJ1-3	SVEEGFSGNTIY
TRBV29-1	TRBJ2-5	SVVGVETQY
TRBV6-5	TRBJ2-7	ASSYRTQSEQY
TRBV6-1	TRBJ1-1	ASSEGWKGEAF
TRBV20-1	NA	KHRTQPNEQF
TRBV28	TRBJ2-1	ASSWRRGDEQF
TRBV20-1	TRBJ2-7	SANEGSGTYEQY
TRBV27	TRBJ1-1	ASSYVYAQNAEAF
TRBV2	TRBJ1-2	ASSETGGGGYT
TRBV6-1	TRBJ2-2	ASSEDGRANTGELF
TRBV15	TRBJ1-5	ATSSPNQPQH